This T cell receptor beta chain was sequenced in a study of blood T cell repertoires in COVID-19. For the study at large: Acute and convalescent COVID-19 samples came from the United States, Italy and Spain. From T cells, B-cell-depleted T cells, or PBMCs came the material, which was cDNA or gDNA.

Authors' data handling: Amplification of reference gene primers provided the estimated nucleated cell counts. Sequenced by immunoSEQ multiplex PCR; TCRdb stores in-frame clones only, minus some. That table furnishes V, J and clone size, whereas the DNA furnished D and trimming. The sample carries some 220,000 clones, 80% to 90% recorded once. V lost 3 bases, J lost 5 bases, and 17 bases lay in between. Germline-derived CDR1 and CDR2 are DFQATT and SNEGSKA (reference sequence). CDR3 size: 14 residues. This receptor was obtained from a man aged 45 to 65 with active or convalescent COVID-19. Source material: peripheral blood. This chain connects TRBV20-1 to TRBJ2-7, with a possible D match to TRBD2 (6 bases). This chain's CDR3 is CSASPPGGVHEQYV. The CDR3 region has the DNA TGCAGTGCTAGTCCTCCAGGAGGGGTTCACGAGCAGTACGTC.